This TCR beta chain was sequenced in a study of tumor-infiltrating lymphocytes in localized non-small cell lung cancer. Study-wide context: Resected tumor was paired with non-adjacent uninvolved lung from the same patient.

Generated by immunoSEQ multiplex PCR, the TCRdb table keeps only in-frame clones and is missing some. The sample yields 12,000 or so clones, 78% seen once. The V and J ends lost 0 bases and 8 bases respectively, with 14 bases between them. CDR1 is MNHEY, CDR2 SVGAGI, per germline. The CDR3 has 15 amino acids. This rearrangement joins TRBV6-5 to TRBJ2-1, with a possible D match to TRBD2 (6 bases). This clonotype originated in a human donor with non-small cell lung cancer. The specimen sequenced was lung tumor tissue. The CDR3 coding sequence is TGTGCCAGCAGTTACTCGATGAGCTGGAGGGATGAGCAGTTCTTC. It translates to CASSYSMSWRDEQFF.